This TCR beta chain was found in a study of cytomegalovirus exposure and HLA in healthy donors. CDR1 is MRHNA, CDR2 SNTAGT, per germline. J was trimmed by 6 bases and V by 6 bases; bases with no gene match: 9. CDR3 length: 15 residues. Study outcomes and limitations: Most observed TCR sequences were rare, whereas some public TCRs were detected in many donors. A link between a missense DCLRE1C variant and TCR beta V- and J-gene trimming emerged from a later analysis.

Concerning this clone: Its antigen is as yet unknown.

Primers included in the PCR were 60 Vbeta and 13 Jbeta primers. TCRdb's table, derived via immunoSEQ multiplex PCR, lists solely in-frame clones and lacks some. This sample has 150,000 to 200,000 clones, with roughly 80% found just once. The sequence came from a woman in her 30s in good health and CMV-seronegative. Source material: PBMCs. The J gene is TRBJ2-3, the V gene TRBV6-4; TRBD2 matches 10 bases. CDR3 coding DNA: TGTGCCAGCAGCGGCCTAGCGGGGGCGCGGGATACGCAGTATTTT. Its protein product is CASSGLAGARDTQYF.